This entry concerns a single T cell receptor beta chain. The sample comes from a study of blood T cell repertoires in COVID-19. On the study more broadly: Donors in the United States, Italy and Spain gave samples during acute or convalescent COVID-19. Sources were T cells, B-cell-depleted T cells, or PBMCs; the material itself was cDNA or gDNA.

Original processing methods: Amplification from reference gene primers served as the basis for estimated nucleated cell counts. Generated by immunoSEQ multiplex PCR, the TCRdb table keeps only in-frame clones and is missing some. V, J and clone size derive from that table, while D and trimming were established from the DNA sequence. The repertoire consists of about 100,000 clones, with approximately 91% occurring once and the leading ten covering 2.1%. The V end was cut by 8 bases, the J end by 7 bases, with 11 bases between. This CDR3 comprises 12 residues. The J gene is TRBJ2-2, the V gene TRBV12-3 or TRBV12-4, with D maybe TRBD1 (6 bases). Sequenced input: peripheral blood. This TCR was sampled from a man aged 50-60 years with active COVID-19. In DNA form, the CDR3 reads TGTGCCAGCGTACAGGGCGTCGGGGAGCTGTTTTTT. Translated, it gives CASVQGVGELFF.